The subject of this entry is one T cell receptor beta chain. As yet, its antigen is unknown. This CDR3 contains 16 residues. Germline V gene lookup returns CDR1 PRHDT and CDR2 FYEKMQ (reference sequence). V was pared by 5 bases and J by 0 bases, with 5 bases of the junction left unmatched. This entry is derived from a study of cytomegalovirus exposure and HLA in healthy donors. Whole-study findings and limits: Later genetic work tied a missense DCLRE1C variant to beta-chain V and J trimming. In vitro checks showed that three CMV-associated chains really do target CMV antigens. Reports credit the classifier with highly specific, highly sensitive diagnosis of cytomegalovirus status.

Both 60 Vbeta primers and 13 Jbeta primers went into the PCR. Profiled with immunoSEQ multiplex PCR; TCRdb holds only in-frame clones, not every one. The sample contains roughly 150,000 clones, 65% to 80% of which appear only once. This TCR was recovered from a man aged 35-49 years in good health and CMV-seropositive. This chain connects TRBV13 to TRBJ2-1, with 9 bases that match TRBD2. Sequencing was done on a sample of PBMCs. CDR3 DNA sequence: TGTGCCAGCAGCATCTTAGCGGGAGACTCCTACAATGAGCAGTTCTTC. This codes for CASSILAGDSYNEQFF.